The 9 T cell receptor beta chains below were found in one sample sequenced in a study of blood T cell repertoires in COVID-19. TCRdb's copy holds only in-frame clones and misses some; the assay was immunoSEQ multiplex PCR. In the table there are under 350,000 clones, roughly four fifths of which are singletons. Sequenced sample: peripheral blood. These receptors all stem from a woman in her forties or fifties who had recovered from COVID-19.

The genes are TRBV4-2 and TRBJ1-1, with D perhaps matching TRBD1 (5 bases). Germline loops: CDR1 LGHNA, CDR2 YNFKEQ. V was pared by 0 bases and J by 3 bases, with 14 bases between. The CDR3 is made up of 16 amino acids. The CDR3 DNA reads as TGTGCCAGCAGCCAAGATACAGCAGGGTTCTACACTGAAGCTTTCTTT. This encodes CASSQDTAGFYTEAFF.

The chain employs TRBV27 and TRBJ1-1; the match to TRBD1 covers 7 bases. V was pared by 4 bases and J by 6 bases, with 11 bases of the junction left unmatched. CDR3 length: 15 residues. Germline V gene data show CDR1 as MNHEY and CDR2 as SMNVEV (reference sequence). Written as DNA, the CDR3 is TGTGCCAGCAGTTACCGGATTGACAGGGCAGCTGAAGCTTTCTTT. It codes for CASSYRIDRAAEAFF.

The CDR3 region has the DNA TGCGCCAGCAGCCAAGTAGTTAGCGACCAAAAGTCCTACGAGCAGTACTTC. Translating gives CASSQVVSDQKSYEQYF. The chain recombines TRBV4-3 with TRBJ2-7; maybe TRBD2 (5 bases). Trimming stripped 1 base from V and 1 base from J, with 17 bases between. There are 17 residues in the CDR3. Germline V gene lookup returns CDR1 LGHNA and CDR2 YSLEER.

The chain links TRBV28 to TRBJ1-5, with 8 bases lining up with TRBD1. CDR3 length equals 16 residues. The V segment lost 5 bases and the J segment 0 bases; nucleotides outside the gene matches: 6. Germline assignment: CDR1 MDHEN and CDR2 SYDVKM. CDR3 residues: CASSGRDRYSNQPQHF. DNA for the CDR3: TGTGCCAGCAGTGGCCGGGACAGGTATAGCAATCAGCCCCAGCATTTT.

Here the CDR3 reads CATSPRGVTNEKLFF. In DNA form, the CDR3 reads TGTGCCACCAGCCCCCGGGGGGTAACTAATGAAAAACTGTTTTTT. The chain joins TRBV15 to TRBJ1-4; maybe TRBD1 (5 bases). The ends were cut back, 5 bases at V and 1 base at J, with 11 bases in the middle. Germline CDR1 LNHNV, CDR2 YYDKDF (reference sequence). The CDR3 has 15 amino acids.

J is TRBJ1-4 and V is TRBV18, with 7 bases matching TRBD1. Germline values: CDR1 KGHSH, CDR2 LQKENI. V lost 4 bases to trimming and J lost 8 bases; unmatched junction nucleotides: 10. The CDR3 totals 15 residues. DNA of the CDR3: TGTGCCAGCTCACTGACCGGGACAGCTAGGGAAAAACTGTTTTTT. Amino acids: CASSLTGTAREKLFF.

The gene calls are TRBV10-3 and TRBJ2-1; perhaps TRBD2 as D (5 bases). The length of the CDR3 is 12 residues. V dropped 5 bases and J dropped 5 bases, with 7 bases sitting between them. The germline gives CDR1 ENHRY, CDR2 SYGVKD. The CDR3 protein is CAISTRDNEQFF. The CDR3 nucleotides are TGTGCCATCAGTACTAGAGACAATGAGCAGTTCTTC.

The genes are TRBV18 and TRBJ1-1, with D perhaps matching TRBD1 (6 bases). CDR1 is KGHSH, CDR2 LQKENI, per germline. Trimming stripped 6 bases from V and 0 bases from J, with 17 bases between. This CDR3 has 16 amino acids. CDR3 sequence (DNA): TGTGCCAGCTCCCAAATGGGGGGGGCCTTGAACACTGAAGCTTTCTTT. It specifies CASSQMGGALNTEAFF.

The rearrangement joins TRBV28 to TRBJ2-7, with TRBD1 as a possible D gene (5 bases). The CDR3 runs 16 residues. In germline, CDR1 is MDHEN, CDR2 SYDVKM. The V gene lost 5 bases and the J gene lost 5 bases, with 22 bases spanning the gap. CDR3 loop: CASSRKGAPGIHEQYF. The CDR3 coding sequence is TGTGCCAGCAGTCGCAAAGGGGCCCCAGGGATCCACGAGCAGTACTTC.